The 9 T cell receptor beta chains presented below share a single source sample, sequenced in a study of blood T cell repertoires in COVID-19. Clones were read by immunoSEQ multiplex PCR, and TCRdb kept only the in-frame ones, dropping some. The sample shows 190,000 or so clones, 70% to 90% of them seen only once. The specimen was peripheral blood. The receptors stem from a man in his sixties with COVID-19, enrolled during active disease.

The chain joins TRBV4-1 to TRBJ1-5; D is ambiguous. V lost 4 bases and J lost 4, with 14 bases in between. The CDR3 is 15 amino acids. Germline V gives CDR1 MGHRA, CDR2 YSYEKL. For the CDR3, the DNA is TGCGCCAGCAGCCTAGGTGCGGCAGCAAATCAGCCCCAGCATTTT. Protein sequence: CASSLGAAANQPQHF.

The V gene is TRBV7-8, the J gene TRBJ2-1; the D gene is possibly TRBD2 (5 bases). The CDR3 is 14 amino acids. V gave up 5 bases and J gave up 4 bases, with 12 bases separating them. Germline V gene lookup returns CDR1 SGHVS and CDR2 FQNEAQ. This CDR3 reads CASSQQRLYNEQFF. The CDR3 DNA is TGTGCCAGCAGCCAACAGCGGTTGTACAATGAGCAGTTCTTC.

This sequence joins TRBV18 and TRBJ2-7; possibly TRBD1 for D (6 bases). The V end lost 3 bases, the J end lost 0 bases, and 9 bases lay between the germline ends. This CDR3 has 14 amino acids. Germline CDR1 KGHSH, CDR2 LQKENI. This CDR3 reads CASSPGASSYEQYF. DNA of the CDR3: TGTGCCAGCTCACCGGGGGCAAGCTCCTACGAGCAGTACTTC.

The V and J genes are TRBV24-1 and TRBJ1-3, with D possibly matching TRBD1 (5 bases). V lost 9 bases and J 2 bases, leaving 10 bases between the germline ends. Germline CDR1 reads KGHDR; CDR2 reads SFDVKD. The CDR3 loop spans 13 amino acids. CDR3 sequence (DNA): TGTGCCACCCAAGGAGGGGCTGGAAACACCATATATTTT. Translated: CATQGGAGNTIYF.

The table lists this clone with a few counts. The chain joins TRBV7-9 to TRBJ1-6; D unresolved. Between the trimmed V and J ends, which lost 5 bases and 6 bases, there was a span of 11 bases. Per germline, CDR1 SEHNR and CDR2 FQNEAQ (reference sequence). This CDR3 has 14 residues. CDR3 region: CASSLQTGNSPLHF. For the CDR3, the DNA is TGTGCCAGCAGCCTCCAGACGGGTAATTCACCCCTCCACTTT.

The chain has TRBV27 and TRBJ2-7, with 8 bases lining up with TRBD1. Germline assignment: CDR1 MNHEY and CDR2 SMNVEV (reference sequence). The V gene end was trimmed by 1 base and the J gene end by 0 bases; junction bases not matched to a gene: 2. This CDR3 is built from 15 residues. Here the CDR3 DNA reads TGTGCCAGCAGTTTATATGGGACAGGCTCCTACGAGCAGTACTTC. Its translation: CASSLYGTGSYEQYF.

This clone has a single count. The genes are TRBV11-2 and TRBJ1-2; TRBD1 might be the D (5 bases). Trimming shortened V by 4 bases and J by 6 bases, and 15 bases separated the two germline ends. Germline V gives CDR1 SGHAT, CDR2 FQNNGV. The CDR3 totals 14 residues. CDR3 region: CASSSAAGADGYTF. CDR3 bases: TGTGCCAGCAGCTCAGCCGCTGGGGCCGATGGCTACACCTTC.

V gene TRBV27 combines with J gene TRBJ2-7, with 10 bases matching TRBD2. CDR3 length: 18 residues. Germline V gene lookup returns CDR1 MNHEY and CDR2 SMNVEV (reference sequence). V gave up 2 bases and J gave up 5 bases; unmatched junction bases: 15. The CDR3 loop is CASSLEWRSSGSPHEQYF. DNA of the CDR3: TGTGCCAGCAGTTTAGAGTGGAGGTCTAGCGGGAGTCCGCACGAGCAGTACTTC.

This chain links TRBV27 with TRBJ1-6; maybe TRBD1 (6 bases). V lost 0 bases to trimming and J lost 1 base, with 7 bases between them. The CDR3 has 16 amino acids. CDR1 is MNHEY, CDR2 SMNVEV, per germline (reference sequence). DNA for the CDR3: TGTGCCAGCAGTTTATCCGGACAGTCCTATAATTCACCCCTCCACTTT. Its translation is CASSLSGQSYNSPLHF.